This T cell receptor (beta chain) was observed in a study of shared clonotypes between healthy human individuals (dated by TCRdb to about 2020). At the level of the whole study: The cohort included a few men and a couple of women between 18 and 49 years of age. For each donor, CD4 naive and CD4 memory were each given three plates, CD8 naive was given two plates, and CD8 memory was given one plate. Blood TCR repertoires of five healthy adults were deeply sequenced to estimate repertoire size and the extent of clonotype sharing between individuals. Different laboratories and diverse techniques were used to prepare libraries and sequence TCR repertoires, to increase sequencing depth and limit assay-specific biases. Between about 0.8 and 9 billion PBMCs per donor were obtained by leukapheresis.

Study-level results and caveats: Incomplete sequencing was indicated by rarefaction of sorted-subset datasets, despite the large sequencing depth. Compared with non-shared clonotypes, the clonotypes found in all four sorted-subset donors had higher generation probabilities. Larger estimated clonotype richness was generally found for naive subsets than for memory subsets. Pairwise subsampling indicated that sequencing depth was expected to affect the degree of clonotype sharing among donors. Because the study included only a small number of donors, the genetic and exposure-history diversity represented was limited. Sampling was restricted to blood, and TCR repertoires in tissue are likely to differ from TCR repertoires in blood. Across a handful of donors, around 5.4% of naive CD4, roughly 3.4% of naive CD8, about 2.3% of memory CD4, and roughly 0.4% of memory CD8 clonotypes were shared.

The donors were healthy, HIV-negative adults who had no recently reported acute infections or vaccinations. All donors were Caucasian adults living in Nashville, Tennessee, USA. CD8 memory samples were composed of magnetically selected CD45RO+ cells combined with CCR7-negative CD45RA+ effector memory (TemRA) cells. Blood was collected by leukapheresis, and PBMCs were isolated by Ficoll-Histopaque density gradient centrifugation and then cryopreserved in liquid nitrogen vapor phase. Purity and quantity of every magnetically sorted T cell population were checked by analytical flow cytometry. From each sorted fraction, genomic DNA was isolated and quantified by UV absorbance on a Nanodrop 2000c. Worth noting for this clone: Its cognate antigen has yet to be identified. No base qualities exist here, and no much larger clone lies one base off it.

Using the deep immunoSEQ assay, multiplex PCR amplified TCR CDR3 regions from genomic DNA. Extracted genomic DNA from each cell subset was distributed evenly across all wells of several immunoSEQ 96-well plates, and each plate was treated as a replicate. For sorted subsets, roughly 200 ng of genomic DNA, equivalent to around 29,000 T cell genomes, went into each replicate PCR. Purified libraries were measured with a Qubit 3.0 fluorometer, size-checked on a Bioanalyzer 2100, and measured again with the KAPA Library Quantification kit. A separate single-read 150-cycle Illumina NextSeq 550 flow cell was used to sequence each immunoSEQ 96-well plate. In the original analysis: Because only junctional sequences without quality scores were contained in the immunoSEQ output, filtering matching that applied to full-length reads could not be performed. To assign V/J genes and CDR3, sequences were annotated against IMGT germline references using PyIR, a Python wrapper for IgBLAST v1.9. Reads were filtered out if the reads had weak V/J assignments (E-value above 1e-6), no CDR3, stop codons, out-of-frame junctions, or ambiguous translated residues. V3J clonotypes were defined as sequences sharing the same inferred V gene, J gene, and CDR3 amino acid sequence. The percentage overlap between two repertoires was calculated by dividing the number of shared unique clonotypes by the size of the smaller repertoire. Three approaches were used to assess repertoire richness: RTK rarefaction, the Chao1 estimator, and Recon v2.1 estimates of unobserved clonotypes. Generation probabilities were computed with OLGA for all TCRbeta clonotypes obtained by the gDNA method from several donors. TCRdb took this table from immuneACCESS and kept in-frame rearrangements with V and J called. Such tables lack part of the clones; where checked against another copy, unresolved V genes explain under half of the gap, and the rest is unexplained. For V, J and clone size, that table is used; D and trimming come from the DNA. This sample has roughly 660,000 clones in its table, and about 90% of those were observed once. Around a third of the sample is taken by the ten largest.

The CDR3 has 13 amino acids, counting the end cysteine and phenylalanine. Only the CDR3 portion is preserved as DNA: 39 bases, with reading frame beginning at the first base. Relative to germline, V is 2 bases shorter and J is 5 bases shorter, with 7 bases between their ends. CDR1 is given as MNHNS and CDR2 as SASEGT, both from the germline V gene. The chain uses TRBV6-1 and TRBJ2-1, with the D gene call left open. The TCR was taken from a man between 18 and 35 years old in good health. Some clones in this sample may be carry-over from other donors' samples. Specimen: memory CD8+ T cells from PBMCs. The cell subset or site label here, explained by the study, means: CD45RO+ cells pooled with CCR7-negative TemRA cells. The CDR3 amino acid sequence is: CASSESRDNEQFF. The nucleotide sequence is given as TGTGCCAGCAGTGAAAGTAGAGACAATGAGCAGTTCTTC.